Below are 24 T cell receptor beta chains sequenced from a single sample in a study of control samples from healthy donors and cancer patients. Assay used: immunoSEQ multiplex PCR; TCRdb lists only in-frame clones, some missing. The sample has approximately 100,000 clones, roughly 86% seen once. Sequenced input: blood. The receptors come from a man aged 25 to 45 in good health.

The CDR3 nucleotides are TGTGCCAGCCAGACTCCGGGACAGGGAGCCTACGAGCAGTACTTC. Protein product: CASQTPGQGAYEQYF. The chain carries TRBV6-5 and TRBJ2-7; 9 bases are shared with TRBD1. Germline lookup yields CDR1 MNHEY and CDR2 SVGAGI. There are 15 residues in the CDR3. J was trimmed by 2 bases and V by 8 bases; bases with no gene match: 10.

The rearrangement links TRBV7-9 to TRBJ1-1, with D possibly matching TRBD1 (5 bases). The V end was cut by 1 base, the J end by 8 bases, with 5 bases between. Germline assignment: CDR1 SEHNR and CDR2 FQNEAQ (reference sequence). The CDR3 contains 11 residues. CDR3 sequence: CASSLEGEAFF. CDR3 DNA sequence: TGTGCCAGCAGCTTAGAGGGGGAAGCTTTCTTT.

This chain uses TRBV27 with TRBJ2-5, with D perhaps matching TRBD2 (5 bases). Trimming removed 6 bases from V and 1 base from J, with 9 bases in between. There are 13 residues in the CDR3. Germline CDR1 is MNHEY and CDR2 is SMNVEV (reference sequence). The CDR3: CASSQRSQETQYF. DNA of the CDR3: TGTGCCAGCAGCCAGCGGTCCCAAGAGACCCAGTACTTC.

The chain has TRBV15 and TRBJ2-2; TRBD2 matches 9 bases. The CDR3 is 17 residues long. The V gene end was trimmed by 0 bases and the J gene end by 7 bases; junction bases not matched to a gene: 9. Per the germline V gene, CDR1 is LNHNV and CDR2 is YYDKDF (reference sequence). In DNA, the CDR3 is TGTGCCACCAGCAGAGATAGGAGCGGGGGGCCATACGGGGAGCTGTTTTTT. Its protein product is CATSRDRSGGPYGELFF. Full variable domain (missing parts from reference TRBV15 and TRBJ2-2): DAMVIQNPRYQVTQFGKPVTLSCSQTLNHNVMYWYQQKSSQAPKLLFHYYDKDFNNEADTPDNFQSRRPNTSFCFLDIRSPGLGDTAMYLCATSRDRSGGPYGELFFGEGSRLTVL.

About this clone itself: Likely a read error: the CDR3 ends without its conserved phenylalanine or tryptophan. V usage is TRBV7-9 and J usage is TRBJ1-1, with 8 bases aligning to TRBD1. V lost 4 bases to trimming and J lost 0 bases; unmatched junction nucleotides: 10. Germline-derived CDR1 and CDR2 are SEHNR and FQNEAQ (reference sequence). The CDR3 extends over 17 amino acids. CDR3 nucleotide sequence: TGTGCCAGCAGCTCGACCGGACAGGGCCTCATGAACACTGAAGCTTTCCTT. Translated: CASSSTGQGLMNTEAFL.

The chain carries TRBV23-1 and TRBJ1-1; D gene ambiguous. TRBV23-1 is marked as an open reading frame, function uncertain. The CDR3 length is 10 residues. Trimming removed 9 bases from V and 12 bases from J, with 14 bases in between. The CDR3 loop reads CARTLAKTFF. The CDR3 DNA reads as TGCGCCAGAACCCTGGCCAAAACTTTCTTT.

The V call is TRBV6-5, the J call TRBJ1-1, with TRBD1 as a possible D gene (6 bases). Looked up from germline, CDR1 is MNHEY and CDR2 is SVGAGI. Between the trimmed V and J ends, which lost 6 bases and 6 bases, there was a span of 20 bases. The CDR3 has 15 amino acids. CDR3: CASRPGGGGRSEAFF. CDR3 in DNA: TGTGCCAGCAGACCCGGAGGGGGAGGTCGGTCTGAAGCTTTCTTT.

The V call is TRBV6-5, the J call TRBJ1-2; TRBD1 is a possible D gene (5 bases). The CDR3 loop spans 14 amino acids. The V end lost 10 bases, the J end lost 4 bases, and 19 bases lay between the germline ends. Germline values: CDR1 MNHEY, CDR2 SVGAGI. In DNA, the CDR3 is TGTGCCACCCATCGACAGAACCTTATCTATGGCTACACCTTC. This codes for CATHRQNLIYGYTF.

This clone was found once. The rearrangement joins TRBV19 to TRBJ1-2, with TRBD1 as a possible D gene (5 bases). CDR1 is LNHDA and CDR2 is SQIVND in the germline V gene (reference sequence). Deletions cut 9 bases from V and 5 bases from J, with 19 bases between. The CDR3 has 14 residues. CDR3 loop: CASRMGGVSYGYTF. Written as DNA, the CDR3 is TGTGCCAGCCGGATGGGGGGTGTAAGTTATGGCTACACCTTC.

This chain links TRBV24-1 with TRBJ1-2; maybe TRBD1 (6 bases). The CDR3 is made up of 17 amino acids. Germline CDR1 is KGHDR and CDR2 is SFDVKD. V lost 3 bases and J lost 3, with 19 bases in between. In DNA form, the CDR3 reads TGTGCCACCAGTGATGGGGGCGAAGACTTGGTGCACTATGGCTACACCTTC. Amino acid sequence: CATSDGGEDLVHYGYTF.

The chain recombines TRBV30 with TRBJ1-1; a possible D gene is TRBD1 (5 bases). Trimming stripped 5 bases from V and 4 bases from J, with 14 bases between. Germline V gives CDR1 GTSNPN, CDR2 SVGIG (reference sequence). The CDR3 is 13 residues long. CDR3 residues: CAWALQGFTEAFF. The CDR3 DNA follows: TGTGCCTGGGCCCTTCAGGGTTTCACTGAAGCTTTCTTT.

J is TRBJ2-5 and V is TRBV2; D may be TRBD2 (5 bases). Trimming removed 4 bases at V and 7 bases at J, with 13 bases between. CDR1 and CDR2 (germline): SNHLY, FYNNEI. The CDR3 length is 13 residues. The CDR3: CASSGEDRGTQYF. For the CDR3, the DNA is TGTGCCAGCAGTGGAGAAGACCGGGGGACCCAGTACTTC.

V and J are TRBV18 and TRBJ2-2, with D perhaps matching TRBD2 (6 bases). Germline assignment: CDR1 KGHSH and CDR2 LQKENI. CDR3 size: 16 residues. V was shortened by 3 bases and J by 3 bases, with 14 bases between the two germline ends. The CDR3 loop is CASSPNDGGDTGELFF. CDR3 DNA sequence: TGTGCCAGCTCACCGAATGACGGAGGGGACACCGGGGAGCTGTTTTTT.

The genes are TRBV18 and TRBJ2-4; D call uncertain. Trimming left V 0 bases short and J 5 bases short, with 5 bases between. The CDR3 sequence is 13 residues long. Germline CDR1 reads KGHSH; CDR2 reads LQKENI. For the CDR3, the DNA is TGTGCCAGCTCACCACCTTCAGAAAACATTCAGTACTTC. It codes for CASSPPSENIQYF.

This sequence joins TRBV4-1 and TRBJ2-5; 9 bases agree with TRBD2. The CDR3 has 17 amino acids. With 4 bases clipped from V and 4 bases from J, the junction kept 13 bases outside the gene matches. In germline, CDR1 is MGHRA, CDR2 YSYEKL. CDR3 region: CASSRVMAGGPGETQYF. CDR3 sequence (DNA): TGCGCCAGCAGCCGTGTCATGGCGGGGGGGCCGGGAGAGACCCAGTACTTC.

This chain links TRBV6-5 with TRBJ2-5; TRBD1 matches at 8 bases. CDR3 length equals 13 residues. From germline, CDR1 is MNHEY and CDR2 SVGAGI. The V and J ends lost 5 bases and 4 bases, in that order; junction bases with no gene match: 3. CDR3 protein: CASSRQGRETQYF. The CDR3 DNA reads as TGTGCCAGCAGTCGACAGGGGCGAGAGACCCAGTACTTC.

CDR3 loop: CASNLGRAGELFF. In DNA form, the CDR3 reads TGTGCCAGCAACCTCGGACGGGCCGGGGAGCTGTTTTTT. The J gene is TRBJ2-2, the V gene TRBV2; D call uncertain. This CDR3 spans 13 amino acids. V was pared by 7 bases and J by 6 bases, with 12 bases between. Per the germline V gene, CDR1 is SNHLY and CDR2 is FYNNEI.

Here the CDR3 DNA reads TGTGCCTGGAGTCTTCCTCTAGGGGCCAACGTCCTGACTTTC. This gives the protein CAWSLPLGANVLTF. The chain recombines TRBV30 with TRBJ2-6; D gene unclear. The CDR3 is made up of 14 amino acids. V lost 2 bases to trimming and J lost 4 bases, with 9 bases between them. Per the germline V gene, CDR1 is GTSNPN and CDR2 is SVGIG (reference sequence).

The CDR3 reads CASSPLLGEKLFF. The CDR3 DNA reads as TGTGCCAGTAGTCCTCTCCTCGGCGAAAAACTGTTTTTT. This chain uses TRBV19 with TRBJ1-4; D is unclear. The V end lost 5 bases, the J end lost 8 bases, and 12 bases lay between the germline ends. This CDR3 spans 13 amino acids. Germline V gives CDR1 LNHDA, CDR2 SQIVND (reference sequence).

The V gene is TRBV6-5, the J gene TRBJ1-1, with a possible D match to TRBD1 (6 bases). The CDR3 has 14 amino acids. Per the germline V gene, CDR1 is MNHEY and CDR2 is SVGAGI. V lost 2 bases to trimming and J lost 9 bases, with 16 bases between them. CDR3 region: CASSYADRTGKAFF. The CDR3 DNA sequence: TGTGCCAGCAGTTACGCCGATCGCACAGGGAAAGCTTTCTTT.

J is TRBJ1-1 and V is TRBV5-5; perhaps TRBD1 as D (5 bases). The CDR3 is 15 amino acids. Germline loops: CDR1 SGHKS, CDR2 YYEKEE (reference sequence). Trimming shortened V by 0 bases and J by 1 base, and 10 bases separated the two germline ends. The CDR3 DNA follows: TGTGCCAGCAGCTTGGTCCCCACAGGGAACACTGAAGCTTTCTTT. This encodes CASSLVPTGNTEAFF.

The CDR3 DNA reads TGTGCCAGCTCACCACCGCCAGGGACAGGGGGCCGAGAGACCCAGTACTTC. This encodes CASSPPPGTGGRETQYF. The chain couples TRBV18 to TRBJ2-5; TRBD1 matches 12 bases. CDR1 is KGHSH and CDR2 is LQKENI in the germline V gene. This CDR3 is 17 amino acids long. V shed 0 bases and J 4 bases; nucleotides not matched to a gene: 6.

The chain couples TRBV10-3 to TRBJ2-1, with D hard to call. The germline gives CDR1 ENHRY, CDR2 SYGVKD. The CDR3 sequence is 14 residues long. V lost 3 bases and J lost 1, with 7 bases in between. CDR3 DNA sequence: TGTGCCATCAGTGATGGGGTTTCCTACAATGAGCAGTTCTTC. This gives the protein CAISDGVSYNEQFF.

The J gene is TRBJ1-1, the V gene TRBV12-3 or TRBV12-4; D remains ambiguous. CDR3 size: 12 residues. V lost 3 bases and J 4 bases, leaving 6 bases between the germline ends. The CDR3 here is CASSFPFTEAFF. The CDR3 DNA reads as TGTGCCAGCAGTTTTCCGTTCACTGAAGCTTTCTTT.